Below, one T cell receptor beta chain is given with its context. The data are from a study of OX40 agonist ivuxolimab in advanced cancers. The CDR3 has 13 amino acids. With 6 bases removed from V and 10 bases from J, the gap between germline ends came to 13 bases. Germline-derived CDR1 and CDR2 are MDHEN and SYDVKM. Sequencing was performed with immunoSEQ multiplex PCR; in TCRdb, only in-frame clones are kept and a portion is missing. The sample has some 42,000 clones, approximately 92% seen once. The receptor was derived from an adult with an advanced solid tumor such as melanoma, head and neck, liver or kidney cancer. The sequences come from CD4+ or CD8+ T cells sorted from blood, collected in a trial of the OX40 agonist ivuxolimab. The chain links TRBV28 to TRBJ1-6; D is undetermined. The CDR3 sequence: CASSTVPESPLHF. DNA of the CDR3: TGTGCCAGCAGCACTGTCCCGGAGTCACCCCTCCACTTT.